Following are 4 T cell receptor beta chains from one sample sequenced in a study of blood T cell repertoires in COVID-19. Measured with immunoSEQ multiplex PCR; TCRdb has only the in-frame clones, and not every one. The sample holds approximately 220,000 clones, approximately 81% seen once. The sample consisted of peripheral blood. The receptor set was obtained from an elderly woman with acute or convalescent COVID-19.

This clone was detected only once. V and J are TRBV5-6 and TRBJ2-7; TRBD1 is a possible D gene (6 bases). Germline V CDR1 and CDR2: SGHDT, YYEEEE. V was trimmed by 4 bases and J by 13 bases, leaving 21 bases between them. This CDR3 has 13 amino acids. The CDR3: CASSPPVTGPYYF. CDR3 nucleotides: TGTGCCAGCAGCCCCCCCGTGACAGGACCCTATTACTTC.

Only one count was recorded for this clone. The chain employs TRBV7-2 and TRBJ2-5; 8 nucleotides match TRBD2. Germline V CDR1 and CDR2: SGHTA, FQGNSA. The length of the CDR3 is 14 residues. J was trimmed by 4 bases and V by 4 bases; bases with no gene match: 5. CDR3 coding DNA: TGTGCCAGCAGCTCGGGACTAGGGTCAGAGACCCAGTACTTC. This translates into CASSSGLGSETQYF.

CDR3 sequence: CASSTGQYGYTF. The CDR3 nucleotides are TGTGCCAGTAGTACGGGACAGTATGGCTACACCTTC. The J gene is TRBJ1-2, the V gene TRBV19; the match to TRBD1 covers 7 bases. The CDR3 totals 12 residues. V was pared by 4 bases and J by 5 bases, with 1 base of the junction left unmatched. From germline, CDR1 is LNHDA and CDR2 SQIVND (reference sequence).

The chain joins TRBV28 to TRBJ2-7; unclear D gene. The CDR3 spans 11 residues. Germline CDR1 and CDR2: MDHEN and SYDVKM. V was trimmed by 3 bases and J by 3 bases, leaving 3 bases between them. The CDR3 sequence is CASSFYYEQYF. Here the CDR3 DNA reads TGTGCCAGCAGTTTTTACTACGAGCAGTACTTC. Supplemented by reference TRBV28 and TRBJ2-7, the full variable domain reads DVKVTQSSRYLVKRTGEKVFLECVQDMDHENMFWYRQDPGLGLRLIYFSYDVKMKEKGDIPEGYSVSREKKERFSLILESASTNQTSMYLCASSFYYEQYFGPGTRLTVT.